This T cell receptor (beta chain) was retrieved from a study of T cell responses to AZD1222 COVID-19 vaccine. About the research overall: Analysis merged second doses at about 4 or about 12 weeks.

General study results and limits: Mostly white British, mostly female donors; authors suggested clonal diversity may be underestimated.

The method was immunoSEQ multiplex PCR; TCRdb's version includes in-frame clones alone and lacks a portion of them. The data show more than 95,000 clones, 87% seen once. In the case of this clone: Its antigen is unknown.

Sequenced here: peripheral blood, sampled on day 0 of AZD1222 vaccination. This receptor was identified in an adult in good health.

The CDR3 bases are TGTGCCAGAAGCCCTCGGGGGCAGGAGAACAATGAGCAGTTCTTC. Translating it yields CARSPRGQENNEQFF. The chain recombines TRBV5-3 with TRBJ2-1, with D tentatively TRBD1 or TRBD2 (6 bases each). TRBV5-3 is annotated as an ORF whose role is uncertain. This CDR3 contains 15 residues. Trimming pared 4 bases from V and 5 bases from J, leaving 16 bases between.